These T cell receptor beta chains were read from a single sample in a study of shared clonotypes between healthy human individuals. Clones were read by immunoSEQ multiplex PCR, and TCRdb kept only the in-frame ones, dropping some. Of millions of clones listed, roughly 94% were seen once; the top ten hold about 0.13%. Source material: naive CD4+ T cells sorted from blood. The receptors here all came from a man aged 18 to 35 in good health. The CDR3 runs from the conserved cysteine through the conserved F or W. The D gene is left open where the match is weak. Size tells how often a clone was seen (once, few, many) or the class of an expanded clone, and some rows leave it out.

d_call clone_size j_call v_call cdr3_nt cdr3_aa
TRBD1 once TRBJ2-1 TRBV4-1 TGCGCCAGCAGCCAAGAGCCAGGGGGCTATGAGCAGTTCTTC CASSQEPGGYEQFF
. . TRBJ2-1 TRBV7-9 TGTGCCAGCAGCCCCATCAGGAGCTCCTACAATGAGCAGTTCTTC CASSPIRSSYNEQFF
TRBD2 . TRBJ2-3 TRBV10-2 TGCGCCAGCAGCGAGACTAGCGGGGGCCCTCCAGATACGCAGTATTTT CASSETSGGPPDTQYF
TRBD1 . TRBJ1-2 TRBV30 TGTGCCTGGAGTAAGACAGGGTCATATGGCTACACCTTC CAWSKTGSYGYTF
. once TRBJ2-3 TRBV5-1 TGCGCCAGCAGCTCGTCCGGTGGAGGCGGCTCAGATACGCAGTATTTT CASSSSGGGGSDTQYF
. . TRBJ2-5 TRBV30 TGTGCCTGGAGTGTTGGGACCGAGACCCAGTACTTC CAWSVGTETQYF
. . TRBJ2-1 TRBV7-8 TGTGCCAGCAGCTTAGTCGGTAGCGGAAAAAACAATGAGCAGTTCTTC CASSLVGSGKNNEQFF
. once TRBJ1-1 TRBV7-9 TGTGCCAGCAGCTTAGAACGGGGTAACACTGAAGCTTTCTTT CASSLERGNTEAFF
TRBD1 . TRBJ1-2 TRBV7-2 TGTGCCAGCAGGAAGGGGGACAGGGAGGGCGGCTACACCTTC CASRKGDREGGYTF
TRBD1 many TRBJ2-7 TRBV5-4 TGTGCCAGCATCATCGCCGGGACAGGGGATTACGAGCAGTACTTC CASIIAGTGDYEQYF
. . TRBJ1-2 TRBV28 TGTGCCAGCAGTGTCCAGGGGCCTAACTATGGCTACACCTTC CASSVQGPNYGYTF
. . TRBJ2-3 TRBV10-3 TGTGCCATCAGGGGCCACCCCACAGATACGCAGTATTTT CAIRGHPTDTQYF
TRBD2 . TRBJ2-7 TRBV18 TGTGCCAGCTCGGACCAAGCGGGAGGTTTCTACGAGCAGTACTTC CASSDQAGGFYEQYF
. . TRBJ2-4 TRBV6-5 TGTGCCAGCAGTTACTCGCCGGGACTAAACATTCAGTACTTC CASSYSPGLNIQYF
. . TRBJ1-6 TRBV7-9 TGTGCCAGCGGCCCGGGGCTCCTTAATTCACCCCTCCACTTT CASGPGLLNSPLHF
. . TRBJ1-5 TRBV7-9 TGTGCCAGCAGCTTTAACGGCAATCAGCCCCAGCATTTT CASSFNGNQPQHF
. . TRBJ2-5 TRBV6-5 TGTGCCAGCAGTTACTCGGGCAGGGAAGAGACCCAGTACTTC CASSYSGREETQYF
TRBD1 . TRBJ1-6 TRBV6-5 TGTGCCAGCAGTTACTCAGGGGGCACCCTCCACTTT CASSYSGGTLHF
TRBD1 . TRBJ1-4 TRBV28 TGTGCCAGCAGTCTCCTGGGACAGGGGGCTTCTAATGAAAAACTGTTTTTT CASSLLGQGASNEKLFF
TRBD2 . TRBJ2-4 TRBV19 TGTGCCAGTAGTATAGTACCGGGGGGATTGGCCAAAAACATTCAGTACTTC CASSIVPGGLAKNIQYF
. once TRBJ2-2 TRBV6-5 TGTGCCAGCAGTTATCGGCAGGGACGGACCGGGGAGCTGTTTTTT CASSYRQGRTGELFF
. . TRBJ1-1 TRBV4-1 TGCGCCAGCAGCCAGAATTCTGGTTTAGACACTGAAGCTTTCTTT CASSQNSGLDTEAFF
TRBD2 . TRBJ2-2 TRBV6-6 TGTGCCAGCAGGGGTGCTAGCGGGGCCAACACCGGGGAGCTGTTTTTT CASRGASGANTGELFF
. . TRBJ1-6 TRBV9 TGTGCCAGCAGCGTAGGGGGAGGAAATTCACCCCTCCACTTT CASSVGGGNSPLHF
. . TRBJ2-5 TRBV9 TGTGCCAGCAGCGACCAGGGTGGCGGAGAGACCCAGTACTTC CASSDQGGGETQYF
TRBD2 . TRBJ2-3 TRBV13 TGTGCCAGCAGCCCTCGACTAGCGGGAGGGCCAGATACGCAGTATTTT CASSPRLAGGPDTQYF
TRBD2 . TRBJ2-1 TRBV7-8 TGTGCCAGCAGCCGGACTAGCGTGGTAGAGCAGTTCTTC CASSRTSVVEQFF